This is a list of T cell receptor beta chains from one sample in a study of blood T cells in healthy people across ages. TCRdb recomputed calls from the 5' RACE reads with MiXCR, one row per CDR3 protein. The profile shows 650,000 to 1,000,000 distinct CDR3 sequences, 35% to 40% of them singletons. The sample consisted of blood. These receptors came from a man aged 18 to 30 in good health. The CDR3 runs from the conserved cysteine through the conserved F or W. The D gene is left open where the match is weak. The size of a clone is reported for some rows only, either as once, few or many, or as a class for expanded clones.

V gene	J gene	D gene	clone size	CDR3 protein	CDR3 DNA
TRBV12-3/TRBV12-4	TRBJ2-3	TRBD2	many	CASSPPGLGSTDTQYF	TGTGCCAGCAGTCCTCCGGGACTAGGAAGCACAGATACGCAGTATTTT
TRBV7-2	TRBJ2-5	TRBD1	.	CASSSRQGEWETQYF	TGTGCCAGCAGCTCGAGACAGGGGGAGTGGGAGACCCAGTACTTC
TRBV9	TRBJ2-3	.	.	CASSGGASPSTETQYF	TGTGCCAGCAGCGGGGGGGCTAGCCCTAGCACAGAGACGCAGTATTTT
TRBV4-3	TRBJ1-1	.	.	CASSRNSGVNTEAFF	TGCGCCAGCAGCCGCAATTCGGGGGTAAACACTGAAGCTTTCTTT
TRBV27	TRBJ1-1	.	once	CASSVLGGMRTEAFF	TGTGCCAGTAGTGTTTTGGGGGGAATGAGGACTGAAGCTTTCTTT
TRBV4-1	TRBJ2-1	TRBD2	.	CASSQGGFLGGEGDEQFF	TGCGCCAGCAGCCAAGGCGGGTTTTTGGGGGGGGAGGGAGATGAGCAGTTCTTC
TRBV29-1	TRBJ2-1	TRBD1	few	CSGIGQGGRFF	TGCAGCGGGATCGGACAGGGTGGTAGGTTCTTC
TRBV28	TRBJ1-5	.	.	CANFSKGWYSNQPQHF	TGTGCCAACTTTTCAAAGGGATGGTATAGCAATCAGCCCCAGCATTTT
TRBV5-1	TRBJ2-7	.	.	CASSFSPGYEQYF	TGCGCCAGCAGTTTTTCCCCCGGTTACGAGCAGTACTTC
TRBV4-1	TRBJ2-3	.	.	CASSQVLARSTDTQYF	TGCGCCAGCAGCCAAGTACTAGCCCGTAGCACAGATACGCAGTATTTT
TRBV12-5	TRBJ2-7	.	.	CASGLVTEPSYEQYF	TGTGCTAGTGGTTTGGTAACGGAGCCCTCATACGAGCAGTACTTC
TRBV11-2	TRBJ1-1	.	.	CASSFLPAHTTNTEAFF	TGTGCCAGCAGCTTTTTGCCAGCCCATACCACGAACACTGAAGCTTTCTTT
TRBV9	TRBJ2-6	.	.	CASSVWGAGANVLTF	TGTGCCAGCAGCGTATGGGGGGCTGGGGCCAACGTCCTGACTTTC
TRBV7-2	TRBJ2-1	.	.	CASSPRGGWPGEQFF	TGTGCCAGCAGCCCCCGCGGGGGCTGGCCGGGTGAGCAGTTCTTC
TRBV30	TRBJ2-3	.	.	CAGQRTDTQYF	TGTGCCGGGCAGCGCACAGATACGCAGTATTTT
TRBV19	TRBJ2-1	.	.	CASSIGWGQSGGSRNEQFF	TGTGCCAGTAGTATCGGCTGGGGGCAGAGTGGGGGCTCGCGGAATGAGCAGTTCTTC
TRBV20-1	TRBJ2-6	.	.	CSARASSGANVLTF	TGCAGTGCTAGAGCTAGCTCTGGGGCCAACGTCCTGACTTTC
TRBV7-2	TRBJ2-5	.	.	CASSLVGRMYQETQYF	TGTGCCAGCAGCTTAGTCGGCAGGATGTACCAAGAGACCCAGTACTTC
TRBV12-3/TRBV12-4	TRBJ2-5	TRBD2	.	CASSFVERGKETQYF	TGTGCCAGCAGTTTTGTCGAGCGGGGGAAAGAGACCCAGTACTTC
TRBV18	TRBJ1-1	.	.	CASSPGPDPNTEAFF	TGTGCCAGCTCACCCGGGCCGGACCCGAACACTGAAGCTTTCTTT
TRBV6-2/TRBV6-3	TRBJ1-1	.	few	CASSYPSGQFNTEAFF	TGTGCCAGCAGTTACCCGTCAGGACAGTTCAACACTGAAGCTTTCTTT
TRBV20-1	TRBJ1-5	TRBD1	few	CSATPQTGGSNQPQHF	TGCAGTGCTACCCCCCAGACAGGGGGCAGCAATCAGCCCCAGCATTTT
TRBV20-1	TRBJ2-7	.	.	CSARDFRGSSYNEQYF	TGCAGTGCTAGAGATTTTAGGGGTAGCTCCTACAATGAGCAGTACTTC
TRBV30	TRBJ2-7	.	.	CAWSVYITESSYEQYF	TGTGCCTGGAGTGTATACATCACAGAGAGCTCCTACGAGCAGTACTTC
TRBV7-3	TRBJ2-7	TRBD1	.	CASSFEEWTGYEQYF	TGTGCCAGCAGCTTTGAAGAATGGACAGGGTACGAGCAGTACTTC
TRBV10-3	TRBJ2-3	TRBD2	once	CATRRVAGDPPDTQYF	TGTGCCACCCGGAGGGTAGCGGGGGACCCCCCGGATACGCAGTATTTT
TRBV20-1	TRBJ1-1	TRBD1	few	CSASQTGANTEAFF	TGCAGTGCTAGCCAGACAGGGGCGAACACTGAAGCTTTCTTT
TRBV7-8	TRBJ1-5	.	.	CASSWGHNNQPQHF	TGTGCCAGCAGCTGGGGACATAACAATCAGCCCCAGCATTTT
TRBV7-2	TRBJ2-1	.	.	CASSPLRDHEQFF	TGTGCCAGCAGCCCCCTCAGGGACCATGAGCAGTTCTTC
TRBV4-1	TRBJ2-3	.	many	CASSQEGGLGTDTQYF	TGCGCCAGCAGCCAAGAAGGGGGGTTGGGCACAGATACGCAGTATTTT
TRBV4-2	TRBJ1-1	.	few	CASSQDKDGSANTEAFF	TGTGCCAGCAGCCAAGATAAGGACGGTAGCGCGAACACTGAAGCTTTCTTT
TRBV5-1	TRBJ2-1	.	many	CASSLNGQGGYNEQFF	TGCGCCAGCAGCTTAAATGGGCAAGGAGGGTACAATGAGCAGTTCTTC
TRBV12-3/TRBV12-4	TRBJ1-2	.	many	CASSVTYRSGYTF	TGTGCCAGCAGTGTAACATACAGGAGTGGCTACACCTTC
TRBV20-1	TRBJ1-1	.	few	CSAPNQLTGEAFF	TGCAGTGCTCCTAACCAGCTTACAGGAGAAGCTTTCTTT
TRBV29-1	TRBJ2-5	TRBD2	many	CSAVPGTSWETQYF	TGCAGCGCTGTGCCCGGGACTAGCTGGGAGACCCAGTACTTC
TRBV12-3/TRBV12-4	TRBJ1-6	TRBD1	.	CASSFLPGQGDSPLHF	TGTGCCAGCAGTTTCCTACCGGGACAGGGGGATTCACCCCTCCACTTT
TRBV6-6	TRBJ2-7	TRBD1	.	CASSYSAGQGTNNEQYF	TGTGCCAGCAGTTACTCCGCGGGACAGGGGACAAACAATGAGCAGTACTTC
TRBV20-1	TRBJ2-7	.	.	CSARDLRGEQYF	TGCAGTGCTAGAGATCTGCGGGGCGAGCAGTACTTC
TRBV20-1	TRBJ2-2	.	.	CSARDPSSRANTGELFF	TGCAGTGCTAGAGATCCCTCCTCGCGAGCCAACACCGGGGAGCTGTTTTTT
TRBV6-2/TRBV6-3	TRBJ2-6	.	.	CASSYVPTGANVLTF	TGTGCCAGCAGTTACGTCCCCACAGGGGCCAACGTCCTGACTTTC
TRBV6-5	TRBJ1-1	.	few	CASAEFRTNTEAFF	TGTGCCAGCGCGGAATTTCGGACGAACACTGAAGCTTTCTTT
TRBV12-3/TRBV12-4	TRBJ1-6	TRBD1	.	CASSMGQGASPLHF	TGTGCCAGCAGTATGGGACAGGGGGCTTCACCCCTCCACTTT
TRBV21-1	TRBJ2-7	.	few	CARGAEPTYEQYF	TGTGCCAGGGGGGCAGAGCCGACCTACGAGCAGTACTTC
TRBV2	TRBJ2-1	.	few	CASSPDGQTSNEQFF	TGTGCCAGCAGTCCGGACGGCCAGACCAGCAATGAGCAGTTCTTC
TRBV3-1	TRBJ2-5	.	.	CASSPGDYQETQYF	TGTGCCAGCAGCCCAGGCGACTACCAAGAGACCCAGTACTTC
TRBV25-1	TRBJ2-3	.	few	CASSDIGGHPTDTQYF	TGTGCCAGCAGTGACATAGGGGGACATCCCACAGATACGCAGTATTTT
TRBV7-2	TRBJ1-1	.	.	CASSFTPQNTEAFF	TGTGCCAGCAGCTTTACTCCACAGAACACTGAAGCTTTCTTT
TRBV4-2	TRBJ2-4	.	.	CASSQDLDGRVNIQYF	TGTGCCAGCAGCCAAGATCTCGACGGGAGAGTAAACATTCAGTACTTC
TRBV3-1	TRBJ1-2	.	.	CASSQGTGTRYGYTF	TGTGCCAGCAGCCAGGGTACAGGAACCCGCTATGGCTACACCTTC
TRBV7-2	TRBJ1-5	TRBD1	.	CASSSFSGTGNQPQHF	TGTGCCAGCAGCTCTTTTTCCGGGACAGGCAATCAGCCCCAGCATTTT
TRBV10-3	TRBJ1-1	.	.	CAISVGGPTEAFF	TGTGCCATCAGTGTCGGGGGGCCGACTGAAGCTTTCTTT
TRBV12-3/TRBV12-4	TRBJ1-6	.	.	CASRGNSPLHF	TGTGCCAGCAGGGGTAATTCACCCCTCCACTTT